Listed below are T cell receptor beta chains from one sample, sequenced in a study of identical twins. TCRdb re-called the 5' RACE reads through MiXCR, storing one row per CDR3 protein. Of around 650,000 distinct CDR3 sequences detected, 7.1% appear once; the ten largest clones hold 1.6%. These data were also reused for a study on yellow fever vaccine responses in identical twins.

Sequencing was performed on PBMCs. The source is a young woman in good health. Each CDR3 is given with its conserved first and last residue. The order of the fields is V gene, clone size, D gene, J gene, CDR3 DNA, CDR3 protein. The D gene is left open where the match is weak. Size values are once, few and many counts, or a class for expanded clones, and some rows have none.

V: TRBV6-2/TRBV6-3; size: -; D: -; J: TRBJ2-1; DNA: TGTGCCAGCAGTTACGGGCAGATATACAATGAGCAGTTCTTC; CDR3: CASSYGQIYNEQFF
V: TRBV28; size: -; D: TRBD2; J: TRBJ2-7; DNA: TGTGCCAGCACACAGGGACTAGCGGGGCCTGTCGAGCAGTACTTC; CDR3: CASTQGLAGPVEQYF
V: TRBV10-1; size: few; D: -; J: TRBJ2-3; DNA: TGCGCCAGCAGTGTGGCACTAGATACGCAGTATTTT; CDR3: CASSVALDTQYF
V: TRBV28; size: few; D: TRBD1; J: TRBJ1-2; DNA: TGTGCCAGCAGTCCACCCCAGGGGGCTCGGGCCTTC; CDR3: CASSPPQGARAF
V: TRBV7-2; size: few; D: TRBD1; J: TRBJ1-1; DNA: TGTGCCAGCAGCTTAGCGCGACAGGGGGGGGACACTGAAGCTTTCTTT; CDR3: CASSLARQGGDTEAFF
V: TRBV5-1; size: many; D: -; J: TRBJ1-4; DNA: TGCGCCAGCAGCCGGGAAGCTTCCAATGAAAAACTGTTTTTT; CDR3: CASSREASNEKLFF
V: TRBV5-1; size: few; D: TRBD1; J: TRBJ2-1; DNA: TGCGCCAGCAGCCTAAGACAGGGGGGTTACAATGAGCAGTTCTTC; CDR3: CASSLRQGGYNEQFF
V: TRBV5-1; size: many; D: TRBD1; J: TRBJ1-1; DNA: TGCGCCAGCAGCCCGCAGACAGGGATGAACACTGAAGCTTTCTTT; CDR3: CASSPQTGMNTEAFF
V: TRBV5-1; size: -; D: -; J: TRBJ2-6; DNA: TGCGCCAGCAGCTTGGTTCAGACTCGACCGGGACCAGACTCTGGGGCCAACGTCCTGACTTTC; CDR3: CASSLVQTRPGPDSGANVLTF
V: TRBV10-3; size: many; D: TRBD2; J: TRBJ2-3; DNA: TGTGCCATCAGTCGAGGACTAGCGGGGGACCCCAAACGCACAGATACGCAGTATTTT; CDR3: CAISRGLAGDPKRTDTQYF
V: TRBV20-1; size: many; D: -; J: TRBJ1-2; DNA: TGCAGTGCTAGAGAAAGAGGGTACGGCGGCTACACCTTC; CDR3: CSARERGYGGYTF
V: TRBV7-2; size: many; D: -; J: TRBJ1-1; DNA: TGTGCCAGCAGCTTAGGACGAGCGCTCAACACTGAAGCTTTCTTT; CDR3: CASSLGRALNTEAFF
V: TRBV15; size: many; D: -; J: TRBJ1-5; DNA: TGTGCCACCAGCAGAGTGGCAGTCCAGCCCCAGCATTTT; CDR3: CATSRVAVQPQHF
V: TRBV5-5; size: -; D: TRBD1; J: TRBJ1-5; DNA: TGTGCCAGCAGCTCGCTACAGGGGGACAATCAGCCCCAGCATTTT; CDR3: CASSSLQGDNQPQHF
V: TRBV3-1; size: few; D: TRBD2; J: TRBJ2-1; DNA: TGTGCCAGCAGCCATGGAAGCGGGAGCTACAATGAGCAGTTCTTC; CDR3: CASSHGSGSYNEQFF
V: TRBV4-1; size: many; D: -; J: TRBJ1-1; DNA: TGCGCCAGCAGCCAAGTCCCGGGGGCTGAAGCTTTCTTT; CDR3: CASSQVPGAEAFF
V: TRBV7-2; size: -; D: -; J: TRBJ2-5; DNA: TGTGCCAGCAGCCCGGGACACTATGAGACCCAGTACTTC; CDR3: CASSPGHYETQYF
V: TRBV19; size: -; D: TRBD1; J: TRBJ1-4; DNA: TGTGCCAGTTCTAAAAGGGGGCCTGATGAAAAACTGTTTTTT; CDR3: CASSKRGPDEKLFF
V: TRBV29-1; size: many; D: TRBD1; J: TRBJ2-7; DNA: TGCAGCGTTCTGGGACAGGGGAACTACGAGCAGTACTTC; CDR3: CSVLGQGNYEQYF
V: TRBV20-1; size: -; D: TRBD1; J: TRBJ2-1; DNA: TGCAGTGCTATCGGACAGGGGTGGGATGAGCAGTTCTTC; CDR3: CSAIGQGWDEQFF
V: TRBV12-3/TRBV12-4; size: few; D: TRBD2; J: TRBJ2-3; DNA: TGTGCCAGCAGCCAAAGGCGGACTAGCGGGGGGGCATTAGATACGCAGTATTTT; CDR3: CASSQRRTSGGALDTQYF
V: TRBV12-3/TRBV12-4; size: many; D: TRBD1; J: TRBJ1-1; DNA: TGTGCCAGCAGTTTAGGAACAGGGGGGCGTATTGAAGCTTTCTTT; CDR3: CASSLGTGGRIEAFF
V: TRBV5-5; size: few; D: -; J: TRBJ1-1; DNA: TGTGCCAGCAGCTTAGGAGCAACGAACACTGAAGCTTTCTTT; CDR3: CASSLGATNTEAFF
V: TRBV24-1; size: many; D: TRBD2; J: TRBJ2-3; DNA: TGTGCCACCAGTGATTTTACGGGAGGGCCAGATACGCAGTATTTT; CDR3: CATSDFTGGPDTQYF
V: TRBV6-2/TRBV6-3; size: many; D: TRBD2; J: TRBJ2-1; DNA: TGTGCCAGCAGTTACTCCCGGGAGGGGAATGAGCAGTTCTTC; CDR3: CASSYSREGNEQFF
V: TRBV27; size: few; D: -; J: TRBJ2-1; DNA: TGTGCCAGCAGAGTGGGGACAACCACCTACAATGAGCAGTTCTTC; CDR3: CASRVGTTTYNEQFF
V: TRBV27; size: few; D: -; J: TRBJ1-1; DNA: TGTGCCAGCAGTTGGATCGGGGGGAACACTGAAGCTTTCTTT; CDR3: CASSWIGGNTEAFF
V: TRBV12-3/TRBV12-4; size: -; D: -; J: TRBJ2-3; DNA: TGTGCCAGCAGAGTGGGGCCCGAGACAGATACGCAGTATTTT; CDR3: CASRVGPETDTQYF
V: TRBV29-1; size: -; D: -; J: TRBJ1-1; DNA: TGCAGCGCTCAGGATCCCGCATACTCTGAAGCTTTCTTT; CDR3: CSAQDPAYSEAFF
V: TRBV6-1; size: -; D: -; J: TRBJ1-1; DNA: TGTGCCAGCCTCAGGGATCTGGGAGACACTGAAGCTTTCTTT; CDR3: CASLRDLGDTEAFF
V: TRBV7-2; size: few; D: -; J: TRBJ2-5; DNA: TGTGCCAGCAGCTTGTCCGGGCAGGCGAAACCGGAGACCCAGTACTTC; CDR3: CASSLSGQAKPETQYF
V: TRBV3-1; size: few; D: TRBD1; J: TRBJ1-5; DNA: TGTGCCAGCAGCCAAGATTTAACAGGGGGTGGACAGCCCCAGCATTTT; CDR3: CASSQDLTGGGQPQHF
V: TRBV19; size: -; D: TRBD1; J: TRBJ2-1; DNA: TGTGCCAGTAGTATAGCCACAGGGGGCACCTCCTACAATGAGCAGTTCTTC; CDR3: CASSIATGGTSYNEQFF
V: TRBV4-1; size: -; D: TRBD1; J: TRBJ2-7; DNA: TGCGCCAGCCGGGGACAGGGTGCTCTCGAGCAGTACTTC; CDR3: CASRGQGALEQYF
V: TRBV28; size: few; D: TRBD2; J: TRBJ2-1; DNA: TGTGCCAGCACCCAGGGACTAGGGGTCGGTGAGCAGTTCTTC; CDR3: CASTQGLGVGEQFF
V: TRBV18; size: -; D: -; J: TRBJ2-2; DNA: TGTGCCAGCTCACCTTCCCCCCTTTTTCACGTGGCGAGCACCGGGGAGCTGTTTTTT; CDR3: CASSPSPLFHVASTGELFF
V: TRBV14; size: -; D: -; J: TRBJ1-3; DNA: TGTGCCAGCAGCCAGGGAAATGGACTCCTCTCTGGAAACACCATATATTTT; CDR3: CASSQGNGLLSGNTIYF
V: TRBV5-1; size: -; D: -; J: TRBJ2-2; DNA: TGCGCCAGCAGCGGGGGGTACGGGAACACCGGGGAGCTGTTTTTT; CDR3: CASSGGYGNTGELFF
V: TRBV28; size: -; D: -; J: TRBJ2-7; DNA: TGTGCCAGCACTTCGTCCCAGGGCTACGAGCAGTACTTC; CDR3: CASTSSQGYEQYF
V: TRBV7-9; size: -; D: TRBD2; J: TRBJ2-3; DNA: TGTGCCAGCGGCGGACTAGCGGGCTCAGATACGCAGTATTTT; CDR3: CASGGLAGSDTQYF
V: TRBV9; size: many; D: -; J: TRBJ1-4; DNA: TGTGCCAGCAGCGTAGGGAGTGACTCCTTGGCGGAAAAACTGTTTTTT; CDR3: CASSVGSDSLAEKLFF
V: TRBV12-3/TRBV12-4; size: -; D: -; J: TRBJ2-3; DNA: TGTGCCAGCAGGCCTGCGGGGATCGGTACGCAGTATTTT; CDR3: CASRPAGIGTQYF
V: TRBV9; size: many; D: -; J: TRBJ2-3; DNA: TGTGCCAGCAGCGTAATCGGACCTGGGGTAGATACGCAGTATTTT; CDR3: CASSVIGPGVDTQYF
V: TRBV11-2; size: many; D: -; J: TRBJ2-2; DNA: TGTGCCAGCAGCTTAGTGTACACCGGGGAGCTGTTTTTT; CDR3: CASSLVYTGELFF
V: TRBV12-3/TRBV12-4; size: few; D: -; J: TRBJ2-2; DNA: TGTGCCAGCAGTTTCGAGGGCTACACCGGGGAGCTGTTTTTT; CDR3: CASSFEGYTGELFF
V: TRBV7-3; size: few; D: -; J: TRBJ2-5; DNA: TGTGCCAGCAGCTTAAAGGTTGGGCGAGAAGAGACCCAGTACTTC; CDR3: CASSLKVGREETQYF
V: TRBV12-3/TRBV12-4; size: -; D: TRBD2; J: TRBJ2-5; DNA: TGTGCCAGCACCAAGGCGGGACTAGCGGGGGCCTGGTACCAAGAGACCCAGTACTTC; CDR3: CASTKAGLAGAWYQETQYF
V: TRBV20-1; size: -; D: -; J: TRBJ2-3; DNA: TGCAGTGCTAGCCTGCGAAGTTCCACAGATACGCAGTATTTT; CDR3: CSASLRSSTDTQYF
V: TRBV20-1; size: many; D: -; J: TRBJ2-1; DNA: TGCAGTCCGGTGGGGTACAATGAGCAGTTCTTC; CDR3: CSPVGYNEQFF
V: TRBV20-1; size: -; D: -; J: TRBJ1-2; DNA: TGCAGTGCTAGAGGGGCGAACCCCTGGCGTGGCTACACCTTC; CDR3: CSARGANPWRGYTF
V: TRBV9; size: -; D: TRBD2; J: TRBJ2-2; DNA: TGTGCCAGCGGTGGGGGGGTGCTAGCGGGGACGAACACCGGGGAGCTGTTTTTT; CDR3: CASGGGVLAGTNTGELFF
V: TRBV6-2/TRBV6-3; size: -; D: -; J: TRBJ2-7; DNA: TGTGCCAGCAGTGCCCCCGGGACATCTTCCTACGAGCAGTACTTC; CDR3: CASSAPGTSSYEQYF
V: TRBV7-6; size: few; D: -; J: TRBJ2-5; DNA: TGTGCCAGCAGCTTAGGGGGGGCCTATGAGACCCAGTACTTC; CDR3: CASSLGGAYETQYF